Following are 18 T cell receptor beta chains from one sample sequenced in a study of circulating and synovial CD4+ cells in juvenile arthritis. Assay: immunoSEQ multiplex PCR; the TCRdb copy retains only in-frame clones and omits some. The data contain around 16,000 clones, more than 75% of them singletons. Sample: CD4+ T cells from blood. These receptors were obtained from a human donor with juvenile idiopathic arthritis.

The chain is built from TRBV7-9 and TRBJ2-7, with 11 bases aligning to TRBD2. Germline assignment: CDR1 SEHNR and CDR2 FQNEAQ (reference sequence). Trimming cost V 5 bases and J 3 bases; bases outside gene matches: 6. The CDR3 consists of 15 residues. CDR3 bases: TGTGCCAGCAGCAGAACCGGGACTAGCGGCTACGAGCAGTACTTC. Translation: CASSRTGTSGYEQYF.

The rearrangement links TRBV27 to TRBJ1-5; no definite D call. Germline V lookup: CDR1 MNHEY, CDR2 SMNVEV (reference sequence). CDR3 length equals 12 residues. Trimming shortened V by 4 bases and J by 6 bases, and 7 bases separated the two germline ends. CDR3: CASSSGGQPQHF. The CDR3 DNA reads as TGTGCCAGCAGTTCCGGCGGTCAGCCCCAGCATTTT.

The genes are TRBV4-2 and TRBJ2-7; D unclear. This CDR3 has 13 amino acids. Trimming took off 0 bases at V and 1 base at J, with 4 bases between the two ends. Germline lookup yields CDR1 LGHNA and CDR2 YNFKEQ. Written as DNA, the CDR3 is TGTGCCAGCAGCCAAGACTTATCCTACGAGCAGTACTTC. Its protein is CASSQDLSYEQYF.

This sequence joins TRBV5-1 and TRBJ1-3, with a weak D call TRBD1 (5 bases). Deletions cut 4 bases from V and 2 bases from J, with 19 bases between. Germline V gene data show CDR1 as SGHRS and CDR2 as YFSETQ. The CDR3 runs 17 residues. The CDR3 sequence is CASSKQGTPQAGNTIYF. As DNA, the CDR3 is TGCGCCAGCAGCAAGCAGGGAACTCCCCAAGCTGGAAACACCATATATTTT.

The chain uses TRBV6-1 and TRBJ1-2, with no clear D. Germline V gene data show CDR1 as MNHNS and CDR2 as SASEGT. The CDR3 is made up of 13 amino acids. V shed 2 bases and J shed 2 bases, with 6 bases lying between them. The CDR3 loop reads CASSEFLNYGYTF. Here the CDR3 DNA reads TGTGCCAGCAGTGAATTCTTGAACTATGGCTACACCTTC.

The V and J genes are TRBV19 and TRBJ1-5; D remains ambiguous. Looked up from germline, CDR1 is LNHDA and CDR2 is SQIVND (reference sequence). The germline V and J ends were trimmed by 1 base and 6 bases, with 4 bases remaining between them. The CDR3 runs 12 residues. The CDR3 DNA reads TGTGCCAGTAGTATAGGCAGTCAGCCCCAGCATTTT. It specifies CASSIGSQPQHF.

The chain carries TRBV6-4 and TRBJ1-2; no clear D. Germline V gives CDR1 MRHNA, CDR2 SNTAGT. The CDR3 consists of 15 residues. V lost 0 bases to trimming and J lost 5 bases, with 13 bases between them. CDR3 nucleotide sequence: TGTGCCAGCAGTGACTCGGGTGATAAGACTTATGGCTACACCTTC. This sequence encodes CASSDSGDKTYGYTF.

This chain links TRBV6-5 with TRBJ1-2, with D perhaps TRBD1 (5 bases). V was cut by 6 bases and J by 5 bases, with 13 bases left in between. This CDR3 is 13 amino acids long. From germline, CDR1 is MNHEY and CDR2 SVGAGI. CDR3 sequence: CASSLWGEYGYTF. CDR3 nucleotide sequence: TGTGCCAGCAGCCTTTGGGGGGAATATGGCTACACCTTC.

V is TRBV7-2 and J is TRBJ2-5, with 7 nucleotides matching TRBD2. V shed 5 bases, J shed 3 bases, and the junction held 0 bases outside the gene matches. Germline V gives CDR1 SGHTA, CDR2 FQGNSA. There are 12 residues in the CDR3. The CDR3 region is CASSGTKETQYF. Written as DNA, the CDR3 is TGTGCCAGCAGCGGGACTAAAGAGACCCAGTACTTC.

This sequence joins TRBV6-1 and TRBJ2-3; D is perhaps TRBD2 (6 bases). The CDR3 has 13 residues. Germline V lookup: CDR1 MNHNS, CDR2 SASEGT. V dropped 0 bases and J dropped 5 bases, with 6 bases sitting between them. Written as DNA, the CDR3 is TGTGCCAGCAGTGAAGCGCGGGAAGATACGCAGTATTTT. Encoded protein: CASSEAREDTQYF.

The chain employs TRBV5-4 and TRBJ1-1; D might be TRBD1 (5 bases). The V gene's germline CDR1 is SGHNT and CDR2 YYREEE (reference sequence). V was cut by 5 bases and J by 3 bases, with 11 bases left in between. The CDR3 length is 13 residues. This CDR3 is CASRARGDTEAFF. CDR3 bases: TGTGCCAGCAGGGCGCGGGGGGACACTGAAGCTTTCTTT. Looking up the rest from reference TRBV5-4 and TRBJ1-1 gives the full variable domain: ETGVTQSPTHLIKTRGQQVTLRCSSQSGHNTVSWYQQALGQGPQFIFQYYREEENGRGNFPPRFSGLQFPNYSSELNVNALELDDSALYLCASRARGDTEAFFGQGTRLTVV.

The gene calls are TRBV6-5 and TRBJ2-7; 10 bases fit TRBD1. The germline V gene encodes CDR1 MNHEY and CDR2 SVGAGI. Trimming cost V 6 bases and J 7 bases; bases outside gene matches: 9. This CDR3 contains 14 residues. This CDR3 reads CASSYTTGGREQYF. CDR3 in DNA: TGTGCCAGCAGCTATACGACAGGGGGCAGGGAGCAGTACTTC.

The chain is built from TRBV6-1 and TRBJ2-7, with D unclear. Trimming took off 0 bases at V and 0 bases at J, with 15 bases between the two ends. The CDR3 is 17 amino acids. Germline V CDR1 and CDR2: MNHNS, SASEGT. CDR3 in amino acids: CASSEALGIVISYEQYF. For the CDR3, the DNA is TGTGCCAGCAGTGAAGCGTTGGGCATTGTGATCTCCTACGAGCAGTACTTC.

The J gene is TRBJ1-2, the V gene TRBV27; 8 bases map to TRBD1. The CDR3 consists of 15 residues. CDR1 and CDR2 (germline): MNHEY, SMNVEV (reference sequence). With 5 bases clipped from V and 4 bases from J, the junction kept 9 bases outside the gene matches. The CDR3 bases are TGTGCCAGCAGTACGGGACAGGATAGCCCCTATGGCTACACCTTC. The encoded protein is CASSTGQDSPYGYTF.

The chain joins TRBV7-2 to TRBJ1-2; tentatively, D is TRBD1 (5 bases). Deletions cut 0 bases from V and 4 bases from J, with 9 bases between. Germline-derived CDR1 and CDR2 are SGHTA and FQGNSA. The CDR3 sequence is 14 residues long. The CDR3 DNA is TGTGCCAGCAGCTTAGCCAGGGTTGCCTATGGCTACACCTTC. Its translation: CASSLARVAYGYTF. The full variable domain, with the rest looked up from reference TRBV7-2 and TRBJ1-2, is GAGVSQSPSNKVTEKGKDVELRCDPISGHTALYWYRQSLGQGLEFLIYFQGNSAPDKSGLPSDRFSAERTGGSVSTLTIQRTQQEDSAVYLCASSLARVAYGYTFGSGTRLTVV.

This chain links TRBV4-1 with TRBJ1-1; 8 bases are a match to TRBD1. The CDR3 contains 14 residues. V dropped 5 bases and J dropped 8; count of bases not matched to a gene: 10. Germline CDR1 MGHRA, CDR2 YSYEKL. The CDR3, as DNA: TGCGCCAGCAGCTCGAACAGGGGGGATTTGGAAGCTTTCTTT. Translating it yields CASSSNRGDLEAFF.

This chain uses TRBV19 with TRBJ2-1, with 13 bases aligning to TRBD2. Germline CDR1 and CDR2: LNHDA and SQIVND (reference sequence). This CDR3 has 17 residues. Trimming removed 7 bases from V and 1 base from J; junction bases left unmatched: 7. The CDR3 nucleotides are TGTGCCAGTAAAGGACTAGCGGGAGACAGGTCCTACAATGAGCAGTTCTTC. Translating it yields CASKGLAGDRSYNEQFF. The full variable domain, its missing parts supplied by reference TRBV19 and TRBJ2-1, is DGGITQSPKYLFRKEGQNVTLSCEQNLNHDAMYWYRQDPGQGLRLIYYSQIVNDFQKGDIAEGYSVSREKKESFPLTVTSAQKNPTAFYLCASKGLAGDRSYNEQFFGPGTRLTVL.

The chain combines TRBV2 with TRBJ1-4; 7 positions match TRBD1. The ends lost 8 bases at V and 0 bases at J; junction bases unmatched: 9. This CDR3 spans 16 amino acids. The germline gives CDR1 SNHLY, CDR2 FYNNEI. CDR3 bases: TGTGCCAGCGCCATGGGACAGCTCACAACTAATGAAAAACTGTTTTTT. This gives the protein CASAMGQLTTNEKLFF.